These 7 T cell receptor beta chains were all obtained from the same sample, sequenced in a study of CD8+ T cells in alopecia areata. Following RNA extraction, reverse transcription yielded cDNA that acted as the sequencing template. Sequenced by immunoSEQ multiplex PCR; TCRdb stores in-frame clones only, minus some. The sample includes 100,000 to 150,000 clones, around 50% seen only once; the top ten take over 9.5%. Sequencing was carried out using NKG2D-low CD8+ T cells sorted from blood. The receptors shown here come from a human donor with alopecia areata.

V gene TRBV15 combines with J gene TRBJ2-5, with 12 bases identical to TRBD2. The CDR3 runs 15 residues. The ends lost 6 bases at V and 6 bases at J; junction bases unmatched: 8. Looked up from germline, CDR1 is LNHNV and CDR2 is YYDKDF (reference sequence). CDR3 nucleotides: TGTGCCACCAGTTTGACTAGCGGGAGTCTGAAGACCCAGTACTTC. Translating it yields CATSLTSGSLKTQYF.

V is TRBV30 and J is TRBJ1-1; D ambiguous. The germline CDR1 and CDR2 sequences are GTSNPN and SVGIG (reference sequence). The CDR3 spans 13 residues. The V gene lost 0 bases and the J gene lost 7 bases, with 12 bases spanning the gap. The CDR3 protein is CAWSVGRGFEAFF. The CDR3 region has the DNA TGTGCCTGGAGTGTAGGTCGCGGATTTGAAGCTTTCTTT.

The chain uses TRBV29-1 and TRBJ2-7; D gene ambiguous. V lost 7 bases to trimming and J lost 0 bases, with 10 bases between them. The CDR3 is made up of 12 amino acids. Germline values: CDR1 SQVTM, CDR2 ANQGSEA. Written as DNA, the CDR3 is TGCAGCGCCCGCGATGGCTCCTACGAGCAGTACTTC. Encoded protein: CSARDGSYEQYF.

The chain links TRBV28 to TRBJ2-7; 9 positions agree with TRBD1. The V gene end was trimmed by 7 bases and the J gene end by 5 bases; junction bases not matched to a gene: 6. The CDR3 loop spans 13 amino acids. Germline V gives CDR1 MDHEN, CDR2 SYDVKM. The chain's CDR3 is CASIGTGRNEQYF. For the CDR3, the DNA is TGTGCCAGCATCGGGACAGGGAGGAACGAGCAGTACTTC.

V usage is TRBV29-1 and J usage is TRBJ1-3; D gene uncertain. V lost 7 bases and J lost 0, with 7 bases in between. Looked up from germline, CDR1 is SQVTM and CDR2 is ANQGSEA. The CDR3 has 12 amino acids. For the CDR3, the DNA is TGCAGCGCTGTTTTCTCTGGAAACACCATATATTTT. Its translation: CSAVFSGNTIYF.

This clone came up a few times. The CDR3 DNA sequence: TGCAGCGTTGAAGGGGCAGTCTCGGGGGGCTACGAGCAGTACTTC. Amino acids: CSVEGAVSGGYEQYF. The chain links TRBV29-1 to TRBJ2-7; 7 positions agree with TRBD2. J was trimmed by 3 bases and V by 1 base; bases with no gene match: 9. The V gene's germline CDR1 is SQVTM and CDR2 ANQGSEA. The CDR3 length is 15 residues.

This chain links TRBV4-1 with TRBJ2-7, with a possible D match to TRBD2 (5 bases). The CDR3 sequence is 14 residues long. Germline V gives CDR1 MGHRA, CDR2 YSYEKL. Trimming cost V 1 base and J 4 bases, with 11 bases left between them. The CDR3 DNA reads TGCGCCAGCAGCCAAGCCCGGGGTACGTACGAGCAGTACTTC. It specifies CASSQARGTYEQYF.